These 29 T cell receptor beta chains originate from one sample sequenced in a study of CD8+ T cells in alopecia areata. In each case, RNA was isolated and then reverse transcribed into cDNA as the sequencing template. The data were produced by immunoSEQ multiplex PCR, yet TCRdb's version contains in-frame clones alone and is incomplete. The top ten clones hold about 0.79% of a sample with some 95,000 clones, roughly 42% of them seen once. Source material: CD4+ T cells sorted from blood. Receptors were obtained from a human donor with alopecia areata.

The V call is TRBV28, the J call TRBJ2-3; unclear D gene. The V end was cut by 9 bases, the J end by 3 bases, with 7 bases between. Per the germline V gene, CDR1 is MDHEN and CDR2 is SYDVKM. CDR3 length: 11 residues. CDR3 DNA: TGTGCCAGTGGCAGGACAGATACGCAGTATTTT. It specifies CASGRTDTQYF.

J is TRBJ1-1 and V is TRBV5-1; 7 positions match TRBD1. CDR3 size: 14 residues. With 4 bases clipped from V and 1 base from J, the junction kept 4 bases outside the gene matches. In germline, CDR1 is SGHRS, CDR2 YFSETQ. CDR3 loop: CASSKGQQNTEAFF. The DNA of the CDR3 is TGCGCCAGCAGCAAGGGACAGCAGAACACTGAAGCTTTCTTT.

The chain joins TRBV4-2 to TRBJ2-1; 9 bases are shared with TRBD2. V gave up 3 bases and J gave up 6 bases; unmatched junction bases: 9. Germline CDR1 and CDR2: LGHNA and YNFKEQ. The CDR3 runs 16 residues. CDR3 sequence reads: CASSQVVAGESNEQFF. CDR3 sequence (DNA): TGTGCCAGCAGCCAGGTCGTAGCGGGAGAATCCAATGAGCAGTTCTTC.

This clone occurred a few times. The V and J genes are TRBV29-1 and TRBJ2-5, with D unresolved. The V end lost 7 bases, the J end lost 5 bases, and 11 bases lay between the germline ends. This CDR3 is 11 amino acids long. From germline, CDR1 is SQVTM and CDR2 ANQGSEA. The DNA of the CDR3 is TGCAGCGCTCAGGTGGGGGAGACCCAGTACTTC. It translates to CSAQVGETQYF.

The CDR3 nucleotides read TGCAGCGTTGAGATTATACGAACGTATTTT. This gives the protein CSVEIIRTYF. The chain carries TRBV29-1 and TRBJ2-3; no reliable D call. Per germline, CDR1 SQVTM and CDR2 ANQGSEA. Trimming took off 3 bases at V and 14 bases at J, with 12 bases between the two ends. The length of the CDR3 is 10 residues.

This clone has just a few counts. This chain uses TRBV29-1 with TRBJ2-5, with 9 bases matching TRBD1. This CDR3 region has 13 residues. Germline loops: CDR1 SQVTM, CDR2 ANQGSEA. With V trimmed by 4 bases and J by 5 bases, 5 bases remained unmatched. The CDR3 is CSVAGTGWETQYF. CDR3 sequence (DNA): TGCAGCGTTGCCGGGACAGGGTGGGAGACCCAGTACTTC.

This chain joins TRBV5-4 and TRBJ1-1, with no clear D. The CDR3 consists of 14 residues. Germline CDR1 and CDR2: SGHNT and YYREEE (reference sequence). Trimming pared 1 base from V and 1 base from J, leaving 8 bases between. CDR3 loop: CASSLTVKNTEAFF. CDR3 coding DNA: TGTGCCAGCAGCTTGACGGTCAAGAACACTGAAGCTTTCTTT.

J is TRBJ1-1 and V is TRBV7-2; possibly TRBD1 for D (6 bases). The length of the CDR3 is 14 residues. Germline V lookup: CDR1 SGHTA, CDR2 FQGNSA. Trimming shortened V by 8 bases and J by 0 bases, and 13 bases separated the two germline ends. The CDR3 region is CASGRQVVNTEAFF. CDR3 DNA: TGTGCCAGCGGTAGACAGGTTGTGAACACTGAAGCTTTCTTT.

This clone has only one observation. The J gene is TRBJ2-5, the V gene TRBV2; D is perhaps TRBD2 (5 bases). Trimming took 4 bases from V and 5 from J, leaving 14 bases between them. Germline assignment: CDR1 SNHLY and CDR2 FYNNEI. The CDR3 is made up of 14 amino acids. CDR3 sequence reads: CASSVGSNSETQYF. Written as DNA, the CDR3 is TGTGCCAGCAGTGTTGGGAGCAATTCGGAGACCCAGTACTTC.

The CDR3 here is CATPGRGPPGANVLTF. The CDR3 DNA is TGTGCCACCCCAGGCAGGGGGCCCCCCGGGGCCAACGTCCTGACTTTC. The rearrangement uses TRBV28 and TRBJ2-6, with TRBD1 matching over 8 bases. This CDR3 comprises 16 residues. Trimming cost V 10 bases and J 4 bases; bases outside gene matches: 12. From germline, CDR1 is MDHEN and CDR2 SYDVKM.

The rearrangement joins TRBV11-2 to TRBJ2-3, with D hard to call. Germline V CDR1 and CDR2: SGHAT, FQNNGV. V was pared by 4 bases and J by 9 bases, with 11 bases between. This CDR3 contains 12 residues. CDR3 DNA sequence: TGTGCCAGCAGCTATATAGTTGAGACGCAGTATTTT. Its translation: CASSYIVETQYF.

This sequence joins TRBV7-2 and TRBJ1-5, with 7 bases aligning to TRBD1. The CDR3 loop spans 14 amino acids. Germline-derived CDR1 and CDR2 are SGHTA and FQGNSA. V shed 3 bases and J 4 bases; nucleotides not matched to a gene: 3. DNA of the CDR3: TGTGCCAGCAGCTTGGGACAGAAAAATCAGCCCCAGCATTTT. It yields the protein CASSLGQKNQPQHF. Combining the CDR3 with reference TRBV7-2 and TRBJ1-5 gives the whole variable domain GAGVSQSPSNKVTEKGKDVELRCDPISGHTALYWYRQSLGQGLEFLIYFQGNSAPDKSGLPSDRFSAERTGGSVSTLTIQRTQQEDSAVYLCASSLGQKNQPQHFGDGTRLSIL.

The V and J genes are TRBV29-1 and TRBJ2-1; 8 bases align to TRBD1. Germline CDR1 and CDR2: SQVTM and ANQGSEA. This CDR3 has 15 amino acids. The ends lost 5 bases at V and 4 bases at J; junction bases unmatched: 10. The CDR3 is CSVSRTGNIYNEQFF. The CDR3 DNA follows: TGCAGCGTTTCGAGGACAGGGAACATTTACAATGAGCAGTTCTTC.

The CDR3 is CSVEVGAYGQFF. In nucleotides, the CDR3 is TGCAGCGTTGAAGTCGGCGCCTATGGGCAGTTCTTC. This chain links TRBV29-1 with TRBJ2-1; the D is unclear. The CDR3 extends over 12 amino acids. Germline-derived CDR1 and CDR2 are SQVTM and ANQGSEA. V gave up 1 base and J gave up 12 bases, with 13 bases separating them.

The V and J genes are TRBV30 and TRBJ2-5; D tentatively fits TRBD1 or TRBD2 (5 bases each). The CDR3 length is 15 residues. Germline V gives CDR1 GTSNPN, CDR2 SVGIG (reference sequence). V lost 0 bases and J lost 4, with 15 bases in between. Here the CDR3 reads CAWSVRSTGGETQYF. DNA for the CDR3: TGTGCCTGGAGTGTCCGGTCGACTGGGGGAGAGACCCAGTACTTC.

In this sample, this clone turned up many times. The V gene is TRBV18, the J gene TRBJ1-1; the match to TRBD1 covers 8 bases. Trimming at V came to 3 bases and at J to 6 bases, leaving 6 bases not matched to a gene. The CDR3 sequence is 14 residues long. In germline, CDR1 is KGHSH, CDR2 LQKENI. The CDR3 nucleotides read TGTGCCAGCTCACCCAATCAGGGGGCCGCTGAAGCTTTCTTT. Encoded protein: CASSPNQGAAEAFF.

This clone has just a few counts. For the CDR3, the DNA is TGTGCCAGCAGCCCTGGTGACAGACAGTACAATGAGCAGTTCTTC. The encoded protein is CASSPGDRQYNEQFF. The chain combines TRBV11-2 with TRBJ2-1, with D possibly matching TRBD1 (5 bases). The CDR3 contains 15 residues. With 5 bases removed from V and 4 bases from J, the gap between germline ends came to 15 bases. CDR1 is SGHAT and CDR2 is FQNNGV in the germline V gene.

This clone was detected only a few times. The chain combines TRBV29-1 with TRBJ2-1; TRBD2 matches 8 bases. Germline trimming cut 1 base from V and 6 bases from J; bases unmatched to any gene: 8. CDR1 SQVTM and CDR2 ANQGSEA come from the germline V gene. CDR3 length: 15 amino acids. The DNA of the CDR3 is TGCAGCGTTGAAGTTGGAACTAGCGGAGGCAATGAGCAGTTCTTC. Translation: CSVEVGTSGGNEQFF.

Concerning this clone: Different DNA sequences within this sample yield the same CDR3. J is TRBJ1-5 and V is TRBV30; no clear D. Trimming pared 0 bases from V and 1 base from J, leaving 4 bases between. This CDR3 region has 13 residues. The germline V gene encodes CDR1 GTSNPN and CDR2 SVGIG (reference sequence). CDR3 protein: CAWSVESNQPQHF. The DNA for the CDR3 is TGTGCCTGGAGTGTAGAGAGCAATCAGCCCCAGCATTTT. Looking up the rest from reference TRBV30 and TRBJ1-5 gives the full variable domain: SQTIHQWPATLVQPVGSPLSLECTVEGTSNPNLYWYRQAAGRGLQLLFYSVGIGQISSEVPQNLSASRPQDRQFILSSKKLLLSDSGFYLCAWSVESNQPQHFGDGTRLSIL.

Comments on this clone: Additional DNA sequences in this sample encode the identical CDR3. This chain connects TRBV29-1 to TRBJ1-1, with TRBD1 matching over 7 bases. The V gene end was trimmed by 6 bases and the J gene end by 1 base; junction bases not matched to a gene: 5. This CDR3 contains 13 residues. Germline CDR1 is SQVTM and CDR2 is ANQGSEA. The CDR3 region has the DNA TGCAGCGTAAACAGGGGTCGGAACACTGAAGCTTTCTTT. It encodes CSVNRGRNTEAFF.

This clone occurred a few times. This chain links TRBV30 with TRBJ2-1; 10 bases map to TRBD2. This CDR3 comprises 15 residues. Germline V CDR1 and CDR2: GTSNPN, SVGIG (reference sequence). Germline trimming cut 1 base from V and 6 bases from J; bases unmatched to any gene: 6. The CDR3 coding sequence is TGTGCCTGGAGTGCCGGACTAGCGGCTTTCAATGAGCAGTTCTTC. It specifies CAWSAGLAAFNEQFF.

V is TRBV4-1 and J is TRBJ2-5; no definite D call. Germline V gene sequence: CDR1 MGHRA, CDR2 YSYEKL. V shed 4 bases and J shed 5 bases, with 11 bases lying between them. The CDR3 runs 13 residues. The CDR3 loop is CASSRLLGETQYF. The CDR3 DNA reads TGCGCCAGCAGCCGCTTGTTGGGGGAGACCCAGTACTTC.

The rearrangement joins TRBV7-2 to TRBJ1-1; D gene ambiguous. Germline V gene sequence: CDR1 SGHTA, CDR2 FQGNSA. The CDR3 is 12 amino acids. The ends were cut back, 2 bases at V and 4 bases at J, with 5 bases in the middle. The CDR3 spells CASSLQSTEAFF. For the CDR3, the DNA is TGTGCCAGCAGCTTACAATCCACTGAAGCTTTCTTT.

The genes are TRBV5-1 and TRBJ2-5; possible D gene TRBD1, 5 bases. CDR3 length equals 14 residues. Germline V lookup: CDR1 SGHRS, CDR2 YFSETQ. Deletions cut 4 bases from V and 1 base from J, with 11 bases between. CDR3 coding DNA: TGCGCCAGCAGCGTGGATAGGGGCCAAGAGACCCAGTACTTC. Amino acids: CASSVDRGQETQYF.

V is TRBV15 and J is TRBJ2-2, with TRBD2 matching over 9 bases. Looked up from germline, CDR1 is LNHNV and CDR2 is YYDKDF (reference sequence). The CDR3 consists of 19 residues. V gave up 3 bases and J gave up 2 bases; unmatched junction bases: 13. This CDR3 reads CATSSFSRGGRSNTGELFF. The CDR3, as DNA: TGTGCCACCAGCAGCTTCTCGCGGGGGGGCCGGAGTAACACCGGGGAGCTGTTTTTT. The full variable domain, in which reference TRBV15 and TRBJ2-2 provide the parts outside the CDR3, is DAMVIQNPRYQVTQFGKPVTLSCSQTLNHNVMYWYQQKSSQAPKLLFHYYDKDFNNEADTPDNFQSRRPNTSFCFLDIRSPGLGDTAMYLCATSSFSRGGRSNTGELFFGEGSRLTVL.

The rearrangement links TRBV30 to TRBJ2-5; D could derive from TRBD1 or TRBD2 (5 bases each). CDR3 length: 13 residues. Trimming pared 0 bases from V and 3 bases from J, leaving 8 bases between. Germline CDR1 is GTSNPN and CDR2 is SVGIG (reference sequence). The CDR3: CAWSVGTKETQYF. CDR3 sequence (DNA): TGTGCCTGGAGTGTTGGGACCAAAGAGACCCAGTACTTC.

The chain has TRBV30 and TRBJ2-5, with D hard to call. With 3 bases removed from V and 5 bases from J, the gap between germline ends came to 4 bases. This CDR3 region has 10 residues. The germline gives CDR1 GTSNPN, CDR2 SVGIG (reference sequence). CDR3 region: CAWRGETQYF. The DNA for the CDR3 is TGTGCCTGGAGGGGGGAGACCCAGTACTTC.

The chain carries TRBV5-1 and TRBJ1-1; D gene unclear. The CDR3 is 13 residues long. Germline V gene sequence: CDR1 SGHRS, CDR2 YFSETQ. Trimming pared 4 bases from V and 0 bases from J, leaving 7 bases between. The CDR3, as DNA: TGCGCCAGCAGCCTACTGTTGAACACTGAAGCTTTCTTT. Protein: CASSLLLNTEAFF. Full variable domain (rest looked up from reference TRBV5-1 and TRBJ1-1): KAGVTQTPRYLIKTRGQQVTLSCSPISGHRSVSWYQQTPGQGLQFLFEYFSETQRNKGNFPGRFSGRQFSNSRSEMNVSTLELGDSALYLCASSLLLNTEAFFGQGTRLTVV.

The chain couples TRBV2 to TRBJ2-5; D might be TRBD2 (5 bases). The germline V gene encodes CDR1 SNHLY and CDR2 FYNNEI. CDR3 length: 14 amino acids. Trimming took 3 bases from V and 7 from J, leaving 15 bases between them. CDR3 nucleotide sequence: TGTGCCAGCAGTGACCGGCGACTGGGGAGGACCCAGTACTTC. Protein: CASSDRRLGRTQYF.